Below are 13 T cell receptor beta chains sequenced from a single sample in a study of CD8 T cells in Susac syndrome (dated by TCRdb to the late 2010s). The library was made by the immunoSEQ multiplex PCR assay. RNA was extracted using the RNeasy kit, and roughly 0.5 to 1 ug of the RNA was reverse transcribed with random hexamers. The public reads were reanalyzed by TCRdb: fastp trimming at Q25, MiXCR alignment, in-frame beta chains only. Identical CDR3 protein sequences are pooled into one entry, listed with their most common genes and DNA. The sample profile shows 100,000 to 150,000 distinct CDR3 sequences; around 94% of them were found once. Of the sample, about 0.2% falls within the top ten clones. The sample was CD8+ T cells from PBMCs. Source of these receptors: a human donor with Susac syndrome.

The chain employs TRBV4-3 and TRBJ2-1; D gene ambiguous. CDR3 size: 15 residues. The germline V and J ends were trimmed by 0 bases and 7 bases, with 13 bases remaining between them. CDR1 is LGHNA and CDR2 is YSLEER in the germline V gene. CDR3 in amino acids: CASSQDRSPSNEQFF. Here the CDR3 DNA reads TGCGCCAGCAGCCAAGATCGGAGTCCCTCAAATGAGCAGTTCTTC.

The chain carries TRBV27 and TRBJ2-7; TRBD1 might be the D (6 bases). The CDR3 runs 14 residues. The germline V gene has CDR1 MNHEY and CDR2 SMNVEV (reference sequence). V gave up 3 bases and J gave up 5 bases, with 14 bases separating them. CDR3 loop: CASSFGQLLNEQYF. DNA for the CDR3: TGTGCCAGCAGTTTTGGACAGCTTCTGAACGAGCAGTACTTC.

The V gene is TRBV13, the J gene TRBJ2-1; TRBD2 agrees at 11 bases. Looked up from germline, CDR1 is PRHDT and CDR2 is FYEKMQ (reference sequence). The CDR3 has 17 residues. V was clipped by 0 bases and J by 2 bases; unmatched bases: 3. The DNA of the CDR3 is TGTGCCAGCAGCTTAGGACTAGCGGGAGTCGCCTACAATGAGCAGTTCTTC. This encodes CASSLGLAGVAYNEQFF.

The rearrangement joins TRBV5-1 to TRBJ2-7; 11 bases fit TRBD2. Germline CDR1 reads SGHRS; CDR2 reads YFSETQ. The junction had 5 bases not matched to a gene; V was cut back by 5 bases and J by 4 bases. CDR3 length: 14 residues. CDR3 residues: CASSSGTSGYEQYF. DNA for the CDR3: TGCGCCAGCAGTTCCGGGACTAGCGGTTACGAGCAGTACTTC.

This clonotype was seen a few times. The chain recombines TRBV5-6 with TRBJ2-1, with D hard to call. This CDR3 region has 16 residues. The ends were cut back, 4 bases at V and 4 bases at J, with 18 bases in the middle. Looked up from germline, CDR1 is SGHDT and CDR2 is YYEEEE. The CDR3 is CASSVRPDSLYNEQFF. The CDR3 DNA is TGTGCCAGCAGCGTGAGGCCCGACTCCTTATACAATGAGCAGTTCTTC. The entire variable domain, with the rest obtained from reference TRBV5-6 and TRBJ2-1, is as follows: DAGVTQSPTHLIKTRGQQVTLRCSPKSGHDTVSWYQQALGQGPQFIFQYYEEEERQRGNFPDRFSGHQFPNYSSELNVNALLLGDSALYLCASSVRPDSLYNEQFFGPGTRLTVL.

This chain joins TRBV27 and TRBJ2-7; D is tentatively TRBD1 or TRBD2 (6 bases each). Germline lookup yields CDR1 MNHEY and CDR2 SMNVEV (reference sequence). Trimming took off 1 base at V and 4 bases at J, with 17 bases between the two ends. The CDR3 is 16 residues long. Here the CDR3 reads CASSLYGGGSLYEQYF. CDR3 coding DNA: TGTGCCAGCAGTTTATATGGAGGGGGTAGCTTGTACGAGCAGTACTTC.

The gene calls are TRBV9 and TRBJ1-2; D remains ambiguous. Trimming left V 3 bases short and J 5 bases short, with 11 bases between. The V gene's germline CDR1 is SGDLS and CDR2 YYNGEE. The CDR3 is 13 residues long. CDR3 in DNA: TGTGCCAGCAGCGGCCCGGCGGGGTATGGCTACACCTTC. It encodes CASSGPAGYGYTF.

The chain recombines TRBV12-3 or TRBV12-4 with TRBJ1-2; 9 bases agree with TRBD1. This CDR3 has 14 residues. The V segment lost 5 bases and the J segment 6 bases; nucleotides outside the gene matches: 7. Here the CDR3 reads CASSLTGGADGYTF. CDR3 sequence (DNA): TGTGCCAGCAGTCTCACAGGGGGCGCGGATGGCTACACCTTC.

This chain uses TRBV10-2 with TRBJ1-1; D ambiguous. Trimming took off 7 bases at V and 3 bases at J, with 15 bases between the two ends. The CDR3 spans 14 residues. CDR1 is WSHSY, CDR2 SAAADI, per germline. Here the CDR3 DNA reads TGCGCCAGCACCGCTCTGGAGGAGGACACTGAAGCTTTCTTT. Translating gives CASTALEEDTEAFF.

The rearrangement uses TRBV5-4 and TRBJ1-2; TRBD1 matches 7 bases. The CDR3 covers 16 residues. The J segment lost 2 bases and the V segment lost 4 bases, leaving 11 bases of the junction unmatched. Germline V gene lookup returns CDR1 SGHNT and CDR2 YYREEE (reference sequence). The CDR3 reads CASSALVGTANYGYTF. The CDR3 DNA follows: TGTGCCAGCAGCGCGCTCGTCGGGACAGCAAACTATGGCTACACCTTC.

The chain links TRBV7-3 to TRBJ2-1; D might be TRBD2 (5 bases). Germline loops: CDR1 SGHTA, CDR2 FQGTGA. V shed 2 bases and J shed 4 bases, with 21 bases lying between them. CDR3 length: 18 residues. CDR3 in amino acids: CASSLVGSEVDRYNEQFF. Here the CDR3 DNA reads TGTGCCAGCAGCTTAGTTGGTAGCGAAGTAGACCGGTACAATGAGCAGTTCTTC.

This chain connects TRBV6-5 to TRBJ2-6, with D possibly TRBD2 on 5 matching bases. The germline gives CDR1 MNHEY, CDR2 SVGAGI. This CDR3 region has 13 residues. Trimming shortened V by 7 bases and J by 2 bases, and 6 bases separated the two germline ends. The CDR3: CASNGAGANVLTF. The CDR3, as DNA: TGTGCCAGCAACGGGGCTGGGGCCAACGTCCTGACTTTC.

Note on this clonotype: One end of the junction is discordant with germline, which a read error may explain. The chain has TRBV12-3 or TRBV12-4 and TRBJ2-3; 7 bases agree with TRBD1. The CDR3 spans 15 residues. CDR3 amino acids: CASSLGGWPTDTQYF. The DNA for the CDR3 is TGTGCCAGCAGCTTAGGGGGCTGGCCCACAGATACGCAGTATTTT.